These 7 T cell receptor beta chains came from one sample sequenced in a study of cytomegalovirus exposure and HLA in healthy donors. The repertoire was sequenced with immunoSEQ multiplex PCR; TCRdb's copy has only in-frame clones and lacks some. The sample has 150,000 to 200,000 clones, 75% to 90% seen once. Sequenced input: PBMCs. These receptors originate from a woman aged 18-30 years in good health and CMV-seronegative.

V and J are TRBV29-1 and TRBJ2-5, with TRBD2 identical over 7 bases. Looked up from germline, CDR1 is SQVTM and CDR2 is ANQGSEA. The CDR3 consists of 14 residues. Unmatched junction bases numbered 9, after V lost 7 bases and J lost 1 base. For the CDR3, the DNA is TGCAGCGGACTTACTAGGACTAGCCAAGAGACCCAGTACTTC. This translates into CSGLTRTSQETQYF. Filled out from reference TRBV29-1 and TRBJ2-5, the complete variable domain reads SAVISQKPSRDICQRGTSLTIQCQVDSQVTMMFWYRQQPGQSLTLIATANQGSEATYESGFVIDKFPISRPNLTFSTLTVSNMSPEDSSIYLCSGLTRTSQETQYFGPGTRLLVL.

The chain combines TRBV2 with TRBJ2-7; a weak D match, TRBD1 (5 bases). The V gene lost 2 bases and the J gene lost 5 bases, with 13 bases spanning the gap. From germline, CDR1 is SNHLY and CDR2 FYNNEI. CDR3 length: 14 residues. The CDR3 spells CASSELREQDEQYF. The CDR3 DNA reads TGTGCCAGCAGTGAACTCAGGGAACAGGACGAGCAGTACTTC.

The chain uses TRBV19 and TRBJ1-2, with TRBD1 matching 8 bases. CDR1 and CDR2 (germline): LNHDA, SQIVND (reference sequence). The CDR3 is made up of 14 amino acids. J gave up 7 bases and V 5 bases, and 9 bases lay outside the gene matches. The CDR3 reads CASSPLGTGRGYTF. The CDR3 DNA reads TGTGCCAGTAGTCCCCTCGGGACAGGACGTGGCTACACCTTC.

V gene TRBV10-3 combines with J gene TRBJ1-2; 7 bases fit TRBD1. The CDR3 loop spans 16 amino acids. J gave up 3 bases and V 2 bases, and 9 bases lay outside the gene matches. Per germline, CDR1 ENHRY and CDR2 SYGVKD. CDR3: CAISETGESTDYGYTF. CDR3 nucleotides: TGTGCCATCAGTGAGACAGGGGAATCAACTGACTATGGCTACACCTTC.

The genes are TRBV6-1 and TRBJ2-5; 8 nucleotides line up with TRBD2. With V trimmed by 3 bases and J by 2 bases, 2 bases remained unmatched. There are 14 residues in the CDR3. The germline V gene encodes CDR1 MNHNS and CDR2 SASEGT. DNA for the CDR3: TGTGCCAGCAGTGACCCGGGAGGGCAAGAGACCCAGTACTTC. This codes for CASSDPGGQETQYF.

V gene TRBV2 combines with J gene TRBJ1-4; the match to TRBD1 covers 7 bases. V lost 5 bases, J lost 3 bases, and 6 bases stayed unmatched. Per germline, CDR1 SNHLY and CDR2 FYNNEI. The CDR3 has 15 residues. DNA for the CDR3: TGTGCCAGCAGTCCCCGGGACAGAGCTAATGAAAAACTGTTTTTT. Translated, it gives CASSPRDRANEKLFF.

J is TRBJ1-5 and V is TRBV7-2; TRBD1 is a possible D gene (6 bases). Germline V gives CDR1 SGHTA, CDR2 FQGNSA. Trimming shortened V by 3 bases and J by 2 bases, and 14 bases separated the two germline ends. The CDR3 contains 16 residues. CDR3 DNA: TGTGCCAGCAGCTTTCGGGCAGGGGATGGCAATCAGCCCCAGCATTTT. It translates to CASSFRAGDGNQPQHF.